The source of this T cell receptor (beta chain) is a study of response to subunit inactivated influenza vaccine. The CDR3 extends over 13 amino acids. V was pared by 2 bases and J by 8 bases, with 11 bases between. Germline CDR1 is WSHSY and CDR2 is SAAADI. This clonotype was recorded many times. The antigen is unknown. Study conclusions and caveats: Each seasonal influenza vaccination, the authors suggested, recruits few new T cells.

TCRdb reanalysed the RT-PCR reads using MiXCR and keeps one entry per CDR3 protein. The sample lists 600,000 to 850,000 distinct CDR3 sequences; 11% to 15% were seen once. The TCR was taken from a man in his fifties or sixties who received an inactivated influenza vaccine. The sample was PBMCs from blood, taken around 14 days before vaccination. The chain uses TRBV10-2 and TRBJ2-3; no clear D. Here the CDR3 reads CASSEAKKGTQYF. For the CDR3, the DNA is TGCGCCAGCAGTGAGGCCAAAAAGGGTACGCAGTATTTT.